This TCR beta chain was captured by sequencing in a study of CD8 T cells in ankylosing spondylitis. Study-wide findings and caveats: Matched synovial fluid from ankylosing spondylitis patients was reported to be enriched for disease-linked clones. Within peripheral blood, clones linked to disease were CD8+ and relatively rare. Apparently characteristic of ankylosing spondylitis blood was a TCR beta motif (about 8 highly homologous variants).

TCRdb re-called the 5' RACE reads with MiXCR, one entry per CDR3 protein. Of approximately 500,000 distinct CDR3 sequences in the sample, about an eighth were seen once. The CDR3 runs 17 residues. With 7 bases clipped from V and 3 bases from J, the junction kept 9 bases outside the gene matches. Germline lookup yields CDR1 MNHNS and CDR2 SASEGT. This clonotype has only a few counts. Its antigen is still unknown. The sequencing input was blood, either unsorted or a sorted T cell fraction (not recorded which). The receptor was derived from a male donor with ankylosing spondylitis. The chain links TRBV6-1 to TRBJ2-1; 13 bases are shared with TRBD2. CDR3 protein: CASTGLAGRYFYNEQFF. CDR3 nucleotides: TGTGCCAGCACGGGACTAGCGGGACGGTACTTCTACAATGAGCAGTTCTTC.